The text below deals with one T cell receptor beta chain. Per the original methods: Amplification from reference gene primers served as the basis for estimated nucleated cell counts. Profiling relied on immunoSEQ multiplex PCR, and the TCRdb table lists in-frame clones only, not all of them. V and J calls and clone size are as listed in that table; D and trimming were resolved from the DNA. This table holds about 120,000 clones, over 60% found once. V was cut by 0 bases and J by 6 bases, with 12 bases left in between. The CDR3 runs to 15 residues. Germline values: CDR1 SGDLS, CDR2 YYNGEE. The sample belongs to a study of blood T cell repertoires in COVID-19. Study-level information: Acute-phase and convalescent COVID-19 samples originated in the United States, Italy and Spain.

Material: peripheral blood. This clonotype originated in a man aged 65 to 79 with acute or convalescent COVID-19. The rearrangement uses TRBV9 and TRBJ2-2, with D tentatively TRBD2 (6 bases). The CDR3 DNA reads as TGTGCCAGCAGCGTAGAAACAGGCGGGGCCGGGGAGCTGTTTTTT. Amino acid sequence: CASSVETGGAGELFF.